The 6 T cell receptor beta chains below come from one sample, sequenced in a study of blood T cell repertoires in COVID-19. TCRdb keeps only in-frame clones here, not all; method: immunoSEQ multiplex PCR. The table has roughly 200,000 clones, roughly 88% seen once. Sequencing input: peripheral blood. The receptors here all came from a human donor with active or convalescent COVID-19. The donor label of this sample is uncertain.

This sequence joins TRBV7-8 and TRBJ2-1, with 9 bases lining up with TRBD2. Germline V gene data show CDR1 as SGHVS and CDR2 as FQNEAQ. V lost 5 bases, J lost 4 bases, and 12 bases stayed unmatched. The CDR3 length is 17 residues. The CDR3 region is CASSPPYRLAVYNEQFF. The DNA for the CDR3 is TGTGCCAGCAGCCCACCATATAGACTAGCGGTTTACAATGAGCAGTTCTTC. Filled out from reference TRBV7-8 and TRBJ2-1, the complete variable domain reads GAGVSQSPRYKVAKRGQDVALRCDPISGHVSLFWYQQALGQGPEFLTYFQNEAQLDKSGLPSDRFFAERPEGSVSTLKIQRTQQEDSAVYLCASSPPYRLAVYNEQFFGPGTRLTVL.

The chain uses TRBV2 and TRBJ2-1; TRBD2 aligns across 8 bases. J gave up 6 bases and V 6 bases, and 1 base lay outside the gene matches. This CDR3 is 12 amino acids long. The germline CDR1 and CDR2 sequences are SNHLY and FYNNEI. The CDR3 loop reads CASSRGGNEQFF. The CDR3 DNA sequence: TGTGCCAGCAGCCGGGGGGGCAATGAGCAGTTCTTC.

The V gene is TRBV27, the J gene TRBJ1-4, with no clear D. The V gene's germline CDR1 is MNHEY and CDR2 SMNVEV (reference sequence). V lost 6 bases and J 0 bases, leaving 8 bases between the germline ends. This CDR3 spans 14 amino acids. CDR3 bases: TGTGCCAGCAGCATCAGTGCAACTAATGAAAAACTGTTTTTT. It yields the protein CASSISATNEKLFF.

This clone occurred once. CDR3 nucleotides: TGTGCCAGCAGCCAAAGGACTAGCGGGGACAATGAGCAGTTCTTC. This sequence encodes CASSQRTSGDNEQFF. This chain connects TRBV3-1 (or the pseudogene TRBV3-2) to TRBJ2-1; 12 positions agree with TRBD2. Looked up from germline, CDR1 is LGHDT and CDR2 is YNNKEL (reference sequence). V gave up 2 bases and J gave up 5 bases; unmatched junction bases: 1. This CDR3 contains 15 residues.

This clone was seen a few times. The J gene is TRBJ2-5, the V gene TRBV21-1; the DNA was not compared with TRBD1, the D call given in the table. TRBV21-1 is flagged as a pseudogene. CDR3 length: 13 residues. The CDR3 is CASTTGQGETQYF. The DNA of the CDR3 is TGTGCCAGCACTACGGGACAGGGAGAGACCCAGTACTTC.

The chain uses TRBV28 and TRBJ1-2; the match to TRBD1 covers 9 bases. J gave up 3 bases and V 6 bases, and 8 bases lay outside the gene matches. CDR1 is MDHEN, CDR2 SYDVKM, per germline. The CDR3 loop spans 15 amino acids. CDR3 nucleotides: TGTGCCAGCAGCCGTGCGGACAGGGGAGACTATGGCTACACCTTC. Its protein is CASSRADRGDYGYTF.